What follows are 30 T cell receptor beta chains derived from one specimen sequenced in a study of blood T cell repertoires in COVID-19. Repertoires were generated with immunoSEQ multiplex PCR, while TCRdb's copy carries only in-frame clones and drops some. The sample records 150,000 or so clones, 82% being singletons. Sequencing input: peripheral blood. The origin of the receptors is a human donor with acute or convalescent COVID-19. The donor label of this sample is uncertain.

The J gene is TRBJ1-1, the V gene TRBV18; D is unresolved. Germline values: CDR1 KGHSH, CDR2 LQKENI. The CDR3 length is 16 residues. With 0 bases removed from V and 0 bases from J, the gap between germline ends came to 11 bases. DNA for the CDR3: TGTGCCAGCTCACCACCGGAGGGTAGGGTGAACACTGAAGCTTTCTTT. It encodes CASSPPEGRVNTEAFF. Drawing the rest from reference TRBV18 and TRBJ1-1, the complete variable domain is NAGVMQNPRHLVRRRGQEARLRCSPMKGHSHVYWYRQLPEEGLKFMVYLQKENIIDESGMPKERFSAEFPKEGPSILRIQQVVRGDSAAYFCASSPPEGRVNTEAFFGQGTRLTVV.

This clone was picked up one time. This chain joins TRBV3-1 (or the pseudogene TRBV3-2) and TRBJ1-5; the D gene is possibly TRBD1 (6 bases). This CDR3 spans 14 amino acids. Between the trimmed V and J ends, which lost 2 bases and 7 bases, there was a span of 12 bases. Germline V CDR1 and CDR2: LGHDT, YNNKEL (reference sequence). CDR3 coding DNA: TGTGCCAGCAGCCAATTGGGGGGGGGCCAGCCCCAGCATTTT. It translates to CASSQLGGGQPQHF.

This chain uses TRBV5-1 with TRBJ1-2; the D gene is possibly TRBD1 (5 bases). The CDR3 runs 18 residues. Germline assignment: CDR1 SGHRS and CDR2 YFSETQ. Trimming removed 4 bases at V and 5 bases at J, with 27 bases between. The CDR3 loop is CASSPGLGTRDQGYGYTF. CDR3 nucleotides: TGCGCCAGCAGCCCGGGACTTGGGACCAGGGACCAGGGATATGGCTACACCTTC.

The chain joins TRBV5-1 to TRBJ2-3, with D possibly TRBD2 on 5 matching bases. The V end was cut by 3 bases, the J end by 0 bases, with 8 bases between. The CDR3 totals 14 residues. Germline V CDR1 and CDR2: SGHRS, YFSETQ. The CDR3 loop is CASSSGESTDTQYF. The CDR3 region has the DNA TGCGCCAGCAGCTCCGGGGAGAGCACAGATACGCAGTATTTT. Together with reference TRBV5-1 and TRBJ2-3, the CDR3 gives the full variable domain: KAGVTQTPRYLIKTRGQQVTLSCSPISGHRSVSWYQQTPGQGLQFLFEYFSETQRNKGNFPGRFSGRQFSNSRSEMNVSTLELGDSALYLCASSSGESTDTQYFGPGTRLTVL.

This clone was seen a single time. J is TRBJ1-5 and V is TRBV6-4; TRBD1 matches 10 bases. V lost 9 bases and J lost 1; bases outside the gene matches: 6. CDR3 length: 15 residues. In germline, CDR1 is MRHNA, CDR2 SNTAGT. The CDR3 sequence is CARDWTGGSNQPQHF. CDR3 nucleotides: TGTGCCAGAGATTGGACAGGGGGAAGCAATCAGCCCCAGCATTTT.

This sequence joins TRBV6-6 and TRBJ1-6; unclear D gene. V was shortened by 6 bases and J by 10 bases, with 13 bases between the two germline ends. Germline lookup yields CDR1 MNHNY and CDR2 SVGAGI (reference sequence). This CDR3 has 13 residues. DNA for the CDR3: TGTGCCAGCAGCCCCCTCCGGGAGTCACCCCTCCACTTT. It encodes CASSPLRESPLHF.

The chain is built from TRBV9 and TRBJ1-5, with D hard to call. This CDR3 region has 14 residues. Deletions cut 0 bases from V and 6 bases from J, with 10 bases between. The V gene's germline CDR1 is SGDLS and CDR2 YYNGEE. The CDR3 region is CASSVGGSGQPQHF. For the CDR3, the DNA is TGTGCCAGCAGCGTAGGAGGGTCCGGTCAGCCCCAGCATTTT.

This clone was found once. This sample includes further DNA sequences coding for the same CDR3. The CDR3 region has the DNA TGTGCCAGCAGACAGGGCAATAGCAATCAGCCCCAGCATTTT. Protein sequence: CASRQGNSNQPQHF. This sequence joins TRBV2 and TRBJ1-5; maybe TRBD1 (6 bases). Germline V lookup: CDR1 SNHLY, CDR2 FYNNEI. V was cut by 6 bases and J by 0 bases, with 9 bases left in between. The CDR3 loop spans 14 amino acids.

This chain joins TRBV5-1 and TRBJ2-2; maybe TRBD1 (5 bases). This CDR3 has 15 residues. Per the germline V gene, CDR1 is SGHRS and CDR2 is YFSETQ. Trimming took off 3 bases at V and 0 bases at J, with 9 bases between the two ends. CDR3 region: CASSSQVPNTGELFF. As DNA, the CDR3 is TGCGCCAGCAGCTCACAGGTACCGAACACCGGGGAGCTGTTTTTT.

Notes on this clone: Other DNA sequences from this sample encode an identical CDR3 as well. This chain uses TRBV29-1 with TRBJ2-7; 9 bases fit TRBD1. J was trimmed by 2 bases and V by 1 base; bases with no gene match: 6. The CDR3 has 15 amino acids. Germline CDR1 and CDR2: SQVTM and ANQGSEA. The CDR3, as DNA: TGCAGCGTTGAAGGGGGGGACAGGGCCACCTACGAGCAGTACTTC. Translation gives CSVEGGDRATYEQYF.

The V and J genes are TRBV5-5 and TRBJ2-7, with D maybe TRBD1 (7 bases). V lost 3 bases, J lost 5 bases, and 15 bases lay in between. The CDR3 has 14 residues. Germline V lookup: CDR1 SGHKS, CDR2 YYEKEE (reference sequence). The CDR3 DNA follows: TGTGCCAGCAGCTCCCGGTCCAGGGGGGACGAGCAGTACTTC. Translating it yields CASSSRSRGDEQYF.

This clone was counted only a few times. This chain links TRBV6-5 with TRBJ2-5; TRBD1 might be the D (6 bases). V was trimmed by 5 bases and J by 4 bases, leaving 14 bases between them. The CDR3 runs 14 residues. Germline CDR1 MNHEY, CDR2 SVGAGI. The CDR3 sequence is CASSPRQARETQYF. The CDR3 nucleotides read TGTGCCAGCAGTCCTAGACAGGCTCGAGAGACCCAGTACTTC.

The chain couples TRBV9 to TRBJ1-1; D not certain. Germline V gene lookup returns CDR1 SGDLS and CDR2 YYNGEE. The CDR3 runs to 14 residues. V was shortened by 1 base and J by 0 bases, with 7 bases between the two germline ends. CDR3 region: CASSVSQLNTEAFF. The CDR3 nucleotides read TGTGCCAGCAGCGTATCCCAGTTGAACACTGAAGCTTTCTTT.

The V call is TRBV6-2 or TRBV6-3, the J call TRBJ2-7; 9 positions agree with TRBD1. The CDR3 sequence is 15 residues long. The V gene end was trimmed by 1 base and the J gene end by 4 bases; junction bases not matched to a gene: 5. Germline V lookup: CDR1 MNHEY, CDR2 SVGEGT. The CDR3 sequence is CASSYLQGAVYEQYF. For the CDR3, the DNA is TGTGCCAGCAGTTACTTACAGGGGGCCGTTTACGAGCAGTACTTC.

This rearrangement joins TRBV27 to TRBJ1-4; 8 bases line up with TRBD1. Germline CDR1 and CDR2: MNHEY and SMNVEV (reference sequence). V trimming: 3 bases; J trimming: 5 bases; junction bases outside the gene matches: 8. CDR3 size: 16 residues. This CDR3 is CASSFLGRGRNEKLFF. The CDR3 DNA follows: TGTGCCAGCAGTTTCCTAGGCAGGGGGCGGAATGAAAAACTGTTTTTT.

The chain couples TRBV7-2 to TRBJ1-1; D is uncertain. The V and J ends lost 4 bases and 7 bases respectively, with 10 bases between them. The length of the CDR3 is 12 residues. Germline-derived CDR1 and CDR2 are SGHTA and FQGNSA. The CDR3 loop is CASSSVGVEAFF. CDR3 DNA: TGTGCCAGCAGCTCAGTGGGCGTTGAAGCTTTCTTT.

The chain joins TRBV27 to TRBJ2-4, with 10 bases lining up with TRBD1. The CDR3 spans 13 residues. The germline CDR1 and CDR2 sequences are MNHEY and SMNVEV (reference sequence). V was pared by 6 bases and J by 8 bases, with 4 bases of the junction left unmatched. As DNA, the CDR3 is TGTGCCAGCAGCCTGGACAGGGGGGACATTCAGTACTTC. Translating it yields CASSLDRGDIQYF.

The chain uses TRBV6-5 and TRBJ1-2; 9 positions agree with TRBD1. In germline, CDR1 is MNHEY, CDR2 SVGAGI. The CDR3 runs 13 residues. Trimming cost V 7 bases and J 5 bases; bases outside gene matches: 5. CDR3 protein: CASTLGQGYGYTF. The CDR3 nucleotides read TGTGCCAGCACCTTGGGACAGGGTTATGGCTACACCTTC.

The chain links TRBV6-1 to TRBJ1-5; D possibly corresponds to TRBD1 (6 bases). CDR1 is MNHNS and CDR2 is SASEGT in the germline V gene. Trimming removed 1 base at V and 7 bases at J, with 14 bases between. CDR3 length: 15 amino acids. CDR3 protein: CASSEVRGFGQPQHF. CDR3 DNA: TGTGCCAGCAGTGAAGTTAGGGGGTTCGGGCAGCCCCAGCATTTT.

The CDR3 is CAISQGRGINEQFF. For the CDR3, the DNA is TGTGCCATTTCGCAAGGGAGGGGGATCAATGAGCAGTTCTTC. This chain uses TRBV10-3 with TRBJ2-1, with D possibly matching TRBD2 (7 bases). The CDR3 has 14 amino acids. V lost 9 bases to trimming and J lost 6 bases, with 18 bases between them. The germline V gene encodes CDR1 ENHRY and CDR2 SYGVKD.

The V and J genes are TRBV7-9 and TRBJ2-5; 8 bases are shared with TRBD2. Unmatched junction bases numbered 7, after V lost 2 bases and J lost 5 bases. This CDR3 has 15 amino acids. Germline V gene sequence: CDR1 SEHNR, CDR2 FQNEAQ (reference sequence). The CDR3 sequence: CASSLRSGGWETQYF. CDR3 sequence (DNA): TGTGCCAGCAGCTTAAGGAGCGGGGGCTGGGAGACCCAGTACTTC.

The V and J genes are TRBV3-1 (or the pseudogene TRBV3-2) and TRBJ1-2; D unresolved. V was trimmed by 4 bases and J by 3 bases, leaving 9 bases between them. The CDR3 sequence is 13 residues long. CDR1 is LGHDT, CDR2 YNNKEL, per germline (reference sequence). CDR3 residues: CASSLRGDYGYTF. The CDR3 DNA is TGTGCCAGCAGCCTCCGGGGTGACTATGGCTACACCTTC.

DNA for the CDR3: TGTGCCAGCAGCGTAGGGTTTAGGACAGTCTCCTACGAGCAGTACTTC. It specifies CASSVGFRTVSYEQYF. The chain recombines TRBV9 with TRBJ2-7; perhaps TRBD1 as D (6 bases). Looked up from germline, CDR1 is SGDLS and CDR2 is YYNGEE. This CDR3 region has 16 residues. V was clipped by 0 bases and J by 0 bases, with 13 bases between them.

CDR3 region: CASNSHVSGNTIYF. The CDR3 DNA reads TGTGCCAGTAACTCCCACGTCTCTGGAAACACCATATATTTT. The chain has TRBV19 and TRBJ1-3, with D hard to call. V lost 7 bases to trimming and J lost 0 bases, with 10 bases between them. This CDR3 has 14 amino acids. The germline CDR1 and CDR2 sequences are LNHDA and SQIVND (reference sequence).

The chain's CDR3 is CASSLGTGRVGAGANVLTF. The CDR3 DNA is TGCGCCAGCAGCTTGGGAACAGGGCGAGTGGGCGCTGGGGCCAACGTCCTGACTTTC. The chain carries TRBV5-1 and TRBJ2-6, with a possible D match to TRBD1 (6 bases). The V gene lost 0 bases and the J gene lost 2 bases, with 18 bases spanning the gap. Germline CDR1 SGHRS, CDR2 YFSETQ. The CDR3 runs 19 residues. The whole variable domain, remainder taken from reference TRBV5-1 and TRBJ2-6, is KAGVTQTPRYLIKTRGQQVTLSCSPISGHRSVSWYQQTPGQGLQFLFEYFSETQRNKGNFPGRFSGRQFSNSRSEMNVSTLELGDSALYLCASSLGTGRVGAGANVLTFGAGSRLTVL.

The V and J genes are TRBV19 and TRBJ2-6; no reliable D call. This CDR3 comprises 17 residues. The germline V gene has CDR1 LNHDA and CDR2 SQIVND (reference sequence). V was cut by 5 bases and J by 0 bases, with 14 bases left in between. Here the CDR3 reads CASSDQELRSGANVLTF. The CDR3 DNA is TGTGCCAGTAGTGATCAGGAACTCCGCTCTGGGGCCAACGTCCTGACTTTC.

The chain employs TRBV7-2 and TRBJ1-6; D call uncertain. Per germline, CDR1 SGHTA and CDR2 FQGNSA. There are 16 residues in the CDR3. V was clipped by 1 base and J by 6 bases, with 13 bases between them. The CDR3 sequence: CASSLETAAGNSPLHF. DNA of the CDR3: TGTGCCAGCAGCTTAGAAACAGCCGCTGGTAATTCACCCCTCCACTTT. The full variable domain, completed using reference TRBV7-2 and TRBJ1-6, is GAGVSQSPSNKVTEKGKDVELRCDPISGHTALYWYRQSLGQGLEFLIYFQGNSAPDKSGLPSDRFSAERTGGSVSTLTIQRTQQEDSAVYLCASSLETAAGNSPLHFGNGTRLTVT.

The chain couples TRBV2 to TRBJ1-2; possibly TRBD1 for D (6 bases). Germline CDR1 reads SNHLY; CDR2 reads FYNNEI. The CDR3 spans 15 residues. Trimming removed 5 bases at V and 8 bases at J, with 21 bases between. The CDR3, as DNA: TGTGCCAGCAGTCAACCGGGACACCGAACCGAAGGCTACACCTTC. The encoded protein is CASSQPGHRTEGYTF.

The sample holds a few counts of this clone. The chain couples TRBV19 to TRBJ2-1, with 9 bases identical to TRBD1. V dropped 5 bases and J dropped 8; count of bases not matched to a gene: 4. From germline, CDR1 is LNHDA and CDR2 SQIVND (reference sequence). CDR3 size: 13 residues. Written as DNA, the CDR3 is TGTGCCAGTAGTCCTCGGACAGGGGATGAGCAGTTCTTC. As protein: CASSPRTGDEQFF.

The CDR3 region is CSVGRGWEQYF. The CDR3 coding sequence is TGCAGCGTTGGGAGGGGCTGGGAGCAGTACTTC. The V and J genes are TRBV29-1 and TRBJ2-7; maybe TRBD2 (6 bases). The germline CDR1 and CDR2 sequences are SQVTM and ANQGSEA. The CDR3 runs 11 residues. Trimming shortened V by 4 bases and J by 7 bases, and 11 bases separated the two germline ends.